These 20 T cell receptor beta chains share one sample of origin, sequenced in a study of blood T cell repertoires in COVID-19. Produced via immunoSEQ multiplex PCR; TCRdb's table is partial and in-frame only. The sample lists around 400,000 clones, around 90% occurring once. The sequenced sample consisted of peripheral blood. These receptors came from a man aged 35 to 55 with acute or convalescent COVID-19.

Only a few counts were recorded for this clone. The chain recombines TRBV7-8 with TRBJ2-1; D ambiguous. The V gene's germline CDR1 is SGHVS and CDR2 FQNEAQ. The CDR3 is 14 residues long. V dropped 0 bases and J dropped 7 bases, with 10 bases sitting between them. CDR3 sequence (DNA): TGTGCCAGCAGCTTAGCGCTCCGGCGGAATGAGCAGTTCTTC. It yields the protein CASSLALRRNEQFF.

This clone was seen a few times. This specimen includes other DNA sequences encoding the same CDR3. J is TRBJ1-5 and V is TRBV2; the D is unclear. The CDR3 length is 13 residues. V lost 6 bases to trimming and J lost 0 bases, with 6 bases between them. The germline CDR1 and CDR2 sequences are SNHLY and FYNNEI. CDR3 sequence (DNA): TGTGCCAGCAGAAGAGATAGCAATCAGCCCCAGCATTTT. It specifies CASRRDSNQPQHF.

The V and J genes are TRBV25-1 and TRBJ2-1; 7 positions match TRBD2. CDR1 is MGHDK and CDR2 is SYGVNS in the germline V gene. V dropped 1 base and J dropped 7; count of bases not matched to a gene: 7. This CDR3 comprises 15 residues. CDR3 loop: CASSEFTSADNEQFF. CDR3 nucleotides: TGTGCCAGCAGTGAATTCACTAGCGCTGATAATGAGCAGTTCTTC. The full variable domain, completed using reference TRBV25-1 and TRBJ2-1, is EADIYQTPRYLVIGTGKKITLECSQTMGHDKMYWYQQDPGMELHLIHYSYGVNSTEKGDLSSESTVSRIRTEHFPLTLESARPSHTSQYLCASSEFTSADNEQFFGPGTRLTVL.

The gene calls are TRBV28 and TRBJ2-7; the match to TRBD2 covers 10 bases. The V gene end was trimmed by 6 bases and the J gene end by 4 bases; junction bases not matched to a gene: 6. Germline lookup yields CDR1 MDHEN and CDR2 SYDVKM. CDR3 length: 14 amino acids. CDR3 amino acids: CASSGLADNYEQYF. The CDR3, as DNA: TGTGCCAGCAGCGGACTAGCGGATAATTACGAGCAGTACTTC.

The J gene is TRBJ1-1, the V gene TRBV11-3; D possibly corresponds to TRBD1 (5 bases). The CDR3 is 13 residues long. Trimming stripped 4 bases from V and 2 bases from J, with 8 bases between. Per the germline V gene, CDR1 is SGHNT and CDR2 is YENEEA. The CDR3 DNA reads TGTGCCAGCAGCTGGGGCAGCAACACTGAAGCTTTCTTT. Protein: CASSWGSNTEAFF. The complete variable domain, with remaining parts taken from reference TRBV11-3 and TRBJ1-1, reads EAGVVQSPRYKIIEKKQPVAFWCNPISGHNTLYWYLQNLGQGPELLIRYENEEAVDDSQLPKDRFSAERLKGVDSTLKIQPAELGDSAVYLCASSWGSNTEAFFGQGTRLTVV.

The V gene is TRBV5-1, the J gene TRBJ2-3, with a possible D match to TRBD1 (6 bases). V dropped 0 bases and J dropped 0 bases, with 11 bases sitting between them. The CDR3 is 16 amino acids. Germline CDR1 and CDR2: SGHRS and YFSETQ. CDR3 sequence (DNA): TGCGCCAGCAGCTTGGGGCAGGGGTTAAGCACAGATACGCAGTATTTT. Translation gives CASSLGQGLSTDTQYF.

The chain is built from TRBV30 and TRBJ2-5, with 12 bases identical to TRBD2. Germline loops: CDR1 GTSNPN, CDR2 SVGIG (reference sequence). Trimming at V came to 3 bases and at J to 2 bases, leaving 7 bases not matched to a gene. The CDR3 spans 16 residues. CDR3 region: CAWSLGLAGAQETQYF. Here the CDR3 DNA reads TGTGCCTGGAGCTTGGGACTAGCGGGCGCGCAAGAGACCCAGTACTTC. Filled out from reference TRBV30 and TRBJ2-5, the complete variable domain reads SQTIHQWPATLVQPVGSPLSLECTVEGTSNPNLYWYRQAAGRGLQLLFYSVGIGQISSEVPQNLSASRPQDRQFILSSKKLLLSDSGFYLCAWSLGLAGAQETQYFGPGTRLLVL.

V gene TRBV25-1 combines with J gene TRBJ1-2; D is unclear. The germline V gene encodes CDR1 MGHDK and CDR2 SYGVNS. V dropped 3 bases and J dropped 6 bases, with 11 bases sitting between them. CDR3 length equals 13 residues. The CDR3 nucleotides are TGTGCCAGCAGTGATTTTTTACCTAATGGCTACACCTTC. The encoded protein is CASSDFLPNGYTF.

The sample holds a few counts of this clone. The chain combines TRBV6-4 with TRBJ1-3; D ambiguous. Looked up from germline, CDR1 is MRHNA and CDR2 is SNTAGT. This CDR3 is 10 amino acids long. The V end lost 8 bases, the J end lost 7 bases, and 6 bases lay between the germline ends. The CDR3 here is CASARNTIYF. The CDR3 nucleotides are TGTGCCAGCGCCCGGAACACCATATATTTT.

This clone came up once. This rearrangement joins TRBV2 to TRBJ2-1, with 12 nucleotides matching TRBD2. V gave up 6 bases and J gave up 15 bases; unmatched junction bases: 9. This CDR3 spans 13 amino acids. CDR1 and CDR2 (germline): SNHLY, FYNNEI. The CDR3: CASSGLLAGGRFF. In DNA, the CDR3 is TGTGCCAGCAGCGGACTTCTAGCGGGAGGGAGGTTCTTC.

The chain employs TRBV19 and TRBJ2-2, with 9 bases identical to TRBD2. Germline lookup yields CDR1 LNHDA and CDR2 SQIVND (reference sequence). V lost 5 bases, J lost 1 base, and 5 bases stayed unmatched. The length of the CDR3 is 16 residues. The CDR3 DNA reads as TGTGCCAGTAGTTCTTGGACTAGCGAGAACACCGGGGAGCTGTTTTTT. This codes for CASSSWTSENTGELFF.

This clone occurred once. The same CDR3 is also encoded by other DNA sequences in this sample. This chain links TRBV6-5 with TRBJ2-7, with a weak D call TRBD1 (5 bases). Trimming took 2 bases from V and 0 from J, leaving 8 bases between them. From germline, CDR1 is MNHEY and CDR2 SVGAGI. This CDR3 contains 14 residues. The chain's CDR3 is CASSYGQGSYEQYF. The CDR3 DNA follows: TGTGCCAGCAGTTACGGGCAGGGCTCCTACGAGCAGTACTTC.

The chain uses TRBV28 and TRBJ2-1, with TRBD2 matching 10 bases. From germline, CDR1 is MDHEN and CDR2 SYDVKM. There are 15 residues in the CDR3. V dropped 5 bases and J dropped 13; count of bases not matched to a gene: 14. The CDR3 is CASSEGPSGGYPQFF. The CDR3 DNA sequence: TGTGCCAGCAGTGAGGGGCCTAGCGGGGGATACCCCCAGTTCTTC. The whole variable domain, filled in from reference TRBV28 and TRBJ2-1, reads DVKVTQSSRYLVKRTGEKVFLECVQDMDHENMFWYRQDPGLGLRLIYFSYDVKMKEKGDIPEGYSVSREKKERFSLILESASTNQTSMYLCASSEGPSGGYPQFFGPGTRLTVL.

CDR3 sequence: CASSQVGGSNYGYTF. The CDR3 nucleotides read TGTGCCAGCAGCCAAGTTGGGGGCTCTAACTATGGCTACACCTTC. The chain recombines TRBV14 with TRBJ1-2, with D possibly TRBD1 on 6 matching bases. This CDR3 spans 15 amino acids. Looked up from germline, CDR1 is SGHDN and CDR2 is FVKESK. With 1 base removed from V and 0 bases from J, the gap between germline ends came to 9 bases.

The V call is TRBV6-6, the J call TRBJ1-1; D is undetermined. Per germline, CDR1 MNHNY and CDR2 SVGAGI (reference sequence). The CDR3 covers 14 residues. V was pared by 2 bases and J by 4 bases, with 11 bases between. CDR3: CASSYGSIRTEAFF. The CDR3 nucleotides are TGTGCCAGCAGTTACGGGAGTATTCGCACTGAAGCTTTCTTT.

The chain couples TRBV4-2 to TRBJ1-1; no clear D. This CDR3 region has 10 residues. CDR1 is LGHNA, CDR2 YNFKEQ, per germline. V gave up 8 bases and J gave up 7 bases, with 8 bases separating them. The CDR3: CASSGNEAFF. The CDR3 nucleotides read TGTGCCAGCTCCGGGAATGAAGCTTTCTTT.

The chain recombines TRBV2 with TRBJ2-7; TRBD1 matches at 9 bases. The CDR3 is 14 amino acids. V was pared by 6 bases and J by 4 bases, with 7 bases of the junction left unmatched. CDR1 SNHLY and CDR2 FYNNEI come from the germline V gene. CDR3 loop: CASRDGTGRYEQYF. The CDR3 bases are TGTGCCAGCAGGGACGGGACAGGGAGATACGAGCAGTACTTC.

The chain links TRBV19 to TRBJ1-6, with D possibly TRBD1 on 5 matching bases. The V gene's germline CDR1 is LNHDA and CDR2 SQIVND (reference sequence). CDR3 length equals 12 residues. V shed 11 bases and J shed 6 bases, with 11 bases lying between them. The CDR3 loop reads CAVKGRNSPLHF. Here the CDR3 DNA reads TGTGCCGTAAAGGGGCGTAATTCACCCCTCCACTTT.

The chain's CDR3 is CAWSVYAGDYGYTF. The CDR3 DNA sequence: TGTGCCTGGAGTGTTTACGCCGGAGACTATGGCTACACCTTC. The chain has TRBV30 and TRBJ1-2; D unresolved. The CDR3 runs to 14 residues. Germline-derived CDR1 and CDR2 are GTSNPN and SVGIG (reference sequence). The ends were cut back, 0 bases at V and 3 bases at J, with 11 bases in the middle.

The chain uses TRBV19 and TRBJ2-3; D is uncertain. Germline CDR1 reads LNHDA; CDR2 reads SQIVND (reference sequence). The CDR3 consists of 14 residues. The V gene lost 6 bases and the J gene lost 0 bases, with 10 bases spanning the gap. For the CDR3, the DNA is TGTGCCAGTAGGAAGCGCATTAGCACAGATACGCAGTATTTT. It specifies CASRKRISTDTQYF.